This T cell receptor (beta chain) was captured in a study of cytomegalovirus exposure and HLA in healthy donors (dated by TCRdb to 2016 to 2017). Study-level background: In an earlier analysis of about 560 of the donors, approximately 300 Gb of sequence data and about 110 million unique TCR beta sequences from roughly 190 million T cells were reported. An early release that covered about 600 HLA-typed donors contained approximately 320 gigabases of sequencing data and 85 million to 100 million unique TCR sequences. Of the roughly 400 genotyped donors, 75% to 85% were placed in the genetic ancestry cluster associated with self-reported Caucasian donors. The study was designed to test whether signatures of past pathogen exposure could be identified by cataloging public T cell receptors. The study used immunosequencing to profile the T cell repertoires of under 700 subjects and linked those repertoires to cytomegalovirus serostatus. Besides the first cohort of around 670 subjects, a separate validation cohort made up of roughly 120 different subjects was used. To predict cytomegalovirus infection status, the study brought together high-throughput TCR immunosequencing, statistical association of individual TCRs with disease status, and machine learning. A later analysis re-examined previously published TCR beta repertoires from several hundred donors and added high-resolution HLA genotyping to investigate patterns of TCR occurrence. In the later analysis, no new phenotypic data were used to find candidate immune exposures; instead, reliance was placed on TCR beta sequences and their occurrence across donors. To decide whether each TCR beta V gene segment behaved as functional or pseudogenic, an earlier analysis of some 570 of the donors relied on high-throughput TCR beta sequencing. Donor age, sex, ethnicity and CMV serostatus were compiled together with the repertoire data. A later genetic analysis used genome-wide SNP genotypes for 398 of the 666 donors, treating that subset as a discovery cohort. All discovery cohort repertoires had been generated on a single sequencing platform. HLA typing covered class I and class II loci at four-digit resolution. The number of typed donors differed by locus: about 629-630 for A, B, C, DRB1 and DQB1; roughly 510 for DQA1; approximately 600 for DPA1; and some 470 for DPB1. A handful of DR-DQ haplotypes were treated as single units for association and clustering because of strong linkage in the cohort. Among about 400 genotyped donors of the cohort, an average of around 240,000 unique TCR beta nucleotide sequences was sequenced per donor, of which approximately 18% were non-productive.

Overall results and qualifications from the work: The sequencing pipeline was judged likely to have produced a cluster of highly shared sequence variants as a technical artifact. This cohort had only TCR beta chains sequenced, and the lack of alpha or paired-chain data limited which features could be detected. The only immune exposure information available for the cohort was CMV serostatus. Linkage disequilibrium might explain the correlated functional status among segregating V segments, but an unknown experimental factor could not be excluded. Some IMGT-functional V segments, including TRBV6-2 and TRBV6-3, could not be distinguished by the 87-base-pair reads and were therefore excluded. HLA typing was unavailable for some donors at each locus, so association tests used only the typed subset. The classifier was reported to diagnose cytomegalovirus status with high specificity and sensitivity in both the original and validation cohorts. The authors suggested that the approach could potentially be generalized to other disease states and immunological phenotypes. Because counts were too low, seventeen rarely observed V segments, including chromosome 9 orphons, were excluded from the earlier analysis of fewer than 650 of the donors. Roughly uniform sequencing depth across donors was assumed in presence/absence analyses, although this assumption may not hold. When HLA alleles, especially DR and DQ, strongly co-occurred, attributing TCR associations to individual alleles was difficult. While some public TCRs were present in many individuals, most TCR sequences turned up only very rarely across donors. Several of the top co-occurrence clusters appeared to be linked to parvovirus B19, influenza, CMV and Epstein-Barr virus, according to a later analysis. In the study, 150 to 200 TCR beta chains were listed as associated with cytomegalovirus. At a false discovery rate of 0.05, a later analysis linked some 18,000 TCR beta sequences to specific HLA alleles. In vitro tests confirmed that three of the cytomegalovirus-associated TCR beta chains recognize cytomegalovirus antigens. In an earlier analysis of fewer than 700 of the donors, most TCR beta V segments appeared in productive rearrangements about 90% or about 30% of the time, broadly matching IMGT annotations. A later analysis found that most CMV-associated TCR beta chains appeared HLA-restricted, with HLA associations seemingly driven largely by CMV exposure. A later analysis found that HLA-associated TCR beta chains were more clonally expanded and had lower generation probabilities than equally common non-associated chains. Compared with the approximately 710-donor mean, donors in an Asian-associated ancestry cluster had fewer N-insertions in productive TCRs, according to a later genetic analysis. In a later analysis, the rate of TCR association differed among HLA loci, with DRB1 alleles having the most associated TCRs and HLA-C alleles having the fewest. A further reported finding was that TCR beta sequences accurately predicted the HLA-A and HLA-B alleles for most subjects in the first cohort. V-gene and J-gene trimming of TCR beta chains was associated with a missense DCLRE1C variant in a later genetic analysis, and the association was replicated in an independent cohort.

V trim: 4 bases; J trim: 2 bases; unmatched bases: 3. The CDR3 goes from the cysteine to the phenylalanine over 15 residues. Of all the DNA, just the CDR3 is kept, 45 bases in frame from base 1. CDR1 and CDR2 are read off the germline V gene as SGHAT and FQNNGV. Receptors were amplified or captured by the immunoSEQ multiplex PCR assay. For the multiplex PCR, a mixture combining 60 forward primers for TCR Vbeta segments and 13 reverse primers for TCR Jbeta segments was used. The CDR3 region of rearranged TCR beta genes was amplified from genomic DNA by a multiplex PCR assay. On the Illumina HiSeq System, the amplified TCR beta libraries were sequenced as 87-base-pair reads. Turning to the authors' computational methods: A later analysis tallied around 82 million unique TCR beta chains across the 666 repertoires, and about 10 million of those chains were shared by two or more donors. To remove PCR and sequencing errors, raw reads were error-corrected and collapsed into unique sequences using a nearest-neighbor algorithm that merged closely related sequences. To assign V, D and J gene segments, CDR3 sequences were aligned to IMGT reference sequences. For a sequence to be retained, a match of at least six nucleotides to both a V gene segment and a J gene segment was required. Rearrangements were called productive when the CDR3 lacked stop codons and stayed in frame with V and J; all others were non-productive. Following IMGT convention, CDR3 was defined as the stretch from the second conserved V-encoded cysteine up to the conserved J-encoded phenylalanine. The earlier analysis of about 500 of the donors excluded sequences that lacked an unambiguous match to a single V gene segment. An earlier analysis of several hundred of the donors called V segments functional above 56.7% productive rearrangements and segregating when the between-donor standard deviation exceeded 5%. A statistical classification framework was built for diagnosing cytomegalovirus status from the catalog of TCR beta chain sequences. V and J gene assignment, in a later analysis, came from comparing TCR nucleotide sequences with IMGT/GENE-DB human TR gene sequences. Using the TCRdist pipeline, a later analysis assigned CDR3 sequences along with most-parsimonious VDJ recombination scenarios. In a later analysis, each TCR beta chain was defined by its CDR3 amino acid sequence together with its V-gene family, and reads lacking a unique V-gene family were excluded. As a way to deal with suspected cross-contamination and a sequencing artifact, a later analysis dropped 500 to 700 nucleotide sequences that were highly shared and had low generation probability. In a later analysis, a clonal expansion index was calculated for each public chain from normalized within-repertoire ranks of inferred template counts. Generation probabilities in a later analysis came from a VDJ recombination model fitted to out-of-frame rearrangements, and those results were checked against IGoR. In a later analysis, hypergeometric tests were used to score TCR-TCR, TCR-HLA and TCR-CMV co-occurrence, with a repertoire-size bias correction applied to TCR pairs. False discovery rates were estimated in a later analysis by permuting HLA or CMV assignments 20 times. A later analysis grouped co-occurring TCRs with DBSCAN, adding TCRdist sequence similarity when clustering within HLA-allele-positive subsets. For co-occurrence clustering, repertoires with fewer than 30,000 or more than 120,000 public chains were excluded, along with four to six repertoires with anomalous nucleotide sharing. Not all clones reach the TCRdb copy of this immuneACCESS table, which keeps in-frame sequences only. Checked studies attribute under half of the gap to unresolved V genes and leave the rest unexplained. The DNA was the basis for D and trimming; V, J and clone size are from that table. Within this sample are 130,000 to 150,000 clones, with 73% of them counted one time only. Together, the top ten hold 1% to 1.5% of the sample.

About this clone itself: The clone's antigen remains unknown. No qualities accompany the bases; no much larger clone lies one base away.

The cohort consisted of 600 to 700 healthy bone marrow donors. Cohort members were all nominally healthy when sampled, although unrecorded immune exposures were likely present. The donor tested CMV seronegative and was one of the 352 seronegative cohort members. Each donor provided a peripheral blood sample, and peripheral blood mononuclear cells were used for TCR beta sequencing. The Qiagen DNeasy Blood Extraction Kit was used to extract genomic DNA from the blood cell samples. This clonotype originated in a woman aged 35 to 49 in good health and CMV-seronegative. The sequencing sample was made of PBMCs. Here the chain combines TRBV11-2 and TRBJ1-2, and TRBD1 matches 11 of the central bases. The DNA sequence reads TGTGCCAGCAGCTCCTGGACAGGGGGCAACTATGGCTACACCTTC. Its translation reads: CASSSWTGGNYGYTF.